These 3 T cell receptor beta chains were sequenced from one sample in a study of early T cells in non-severe SARS-CoV-2 infection (dated by TCRdb to about 2021). Library preparation used 5' RACE. The instrument was a NextSeq 500. TCRdb cleaned the public reads at Q25 with fastp, built clones with MiXCR and kept in-frame beta chains. Rows merge per CDR3 protein into single entries with the most common DNA and genes. In this sample the table shows some 41,000 distinct CDR3 sequences, about 25% of which occur a single time. The top ten constitute 4% to 5% of the sample. The sample was whole blood, taken at baseline. Source of these receptors: an adult who was a healthcare worker with PCR-confirmed SARS-CoV-2 infection or an uninfected control (not recorded which).

This chain joins TRBV4-1 and TRBJ2-2; 9 bases match TRBD2. Germline CDR1 MGHRA, CDR2 YSYEKL. CDR3 length: 16 residues. Trimming cost V 3 bases and J 1 base; bases outside gene matches: 3. Written as DNA, the CDR3 is TGCGCCAGCAGCCAGAGAGCGGGGGGGAACACCGGGGAGCTGTTTTTT. This translates into CASSQRAGGNTGELFF.

This chain links TRBV7-9 with TRBJ2-7, with unresolved D. CDR1 and CDR2 from the germline V gene are SEHNR and FQNEAQ (reference sequence). Trimming left V 5 bases short and J 1 base short, with 9 bases between. The CDR3 has 13 residues. This CDR3 reads CASSHARSYEQYF. CDR3 coding DNA: TGTGCCAGCAGCCACGCTAGGTCCTACGAGCAGTACTTC.

The gene calls are TRBV30 and TRBJ2-7, with D tentatively TRBD1 or TRBD2 (6 bases each). The CDR3 has 14 amino acids. CDR1 and CDR2 from the germline V gene are GTSNPN and SVGIG (reference sequence). Trimming pared 3 bases from V and 3 bases from J, leaving 15 bases between. The CDR3 spells CAWSLKGGIYEQYF. In DNA, the CDR3 is TGTGCCTGGAGCTTGAAGGGGGGAATCTACGAGCAGTACTTC.